This T cell receptor (beta chain) was captured by sequencing in a study of T cells in Graves' hyperthyroidism and ophthalmopathy (dated by TCRdb to 2018 to 2020). Study-level background: Peripheral blood was sampled at the time of initial diagnosis, prior to any treatment. For training and testing, the approximately 92 patients in the discovery cohort were randomly divided in a 7:3 ratio. Following sampling, methimazole starting at 30 mg daily was given to hyperthyroidism patients, and high-dose intravenous methylprednisolone was given to ophthalmopathy patients. To identify TCR V-J signatures that set the groups apart, the researchers used a discovery cohort of more than 95 patients, made up of roughly 45 with Graves' ophthalmopathy and about 60 with stable Graves' hyperthyroidism. Prospective prediction of ophthalmopathy was tested in an independent validation cohort consisting of 18 hyperthyroidism patients and 15 to 17 patients who later progressed to ophthalmopathy. In addition, the study compared T-cell repertoires in thyroid tissue and in blood from about 6 Graves' hyperthyroidism patients. TCR Vbeta CDR3 sequencing of fewer than 150 peripheral blood samples (over 40 ophthalmopathy, 70 to 85 hyperthyroidism and roughly 17 progressor patients) is reported in the paper.

Results the study describes overall, beyond this receptor: No statistical method was used to fix the sample size in advance, and group allocation was not hidden from the investigators. Ophthalmopathy was separated from stable hyperthyroidism by a 13 V-J signature model, with around 90% sensitivity and approximately 81% specificity obtained in cross-validation and 80%/75% obtained in testing. Most expanded thyroid clonotypes (frequency above 0.001) were also detected in blood, a finding suggesting that blood repertoires may reflect thyroid immune responses. In validation, progression to ophthalmopathy was predicted by the model with nearly 71% sensitivity and 72.22% specificity, a median of around 6.5 months before onset.

Measured from the cysteine to the phenylalanine, the CDR3 is 13 residues long. Solely the CDR3 DNA is kept, with 39 bases framed from the first base. Trimming removed 5 bases from V and 3 bases from J, leaving 11 bases between the germline ends. CDR1 is given as PRHDT and CDR2 as FYEKMQ, both from the germline V gene (reference sequence). Hyperthyroidism patients were newly diagnosed, had a disease duration of under 2 months, and were aged 18 to 65 years. Exclusion was applied to patients with uncontrolled infections, other autoimmune diseases, pregnancy or lactation. Diagnoses were based on clinical symptoms, serum thyroxine and TRAb, thyroid ultrasound and orbital computed tomography. For progressor patients, blood was drawn at the first diagnosis of hyperthyroidism, before any ophthalmopathy symptoms had appeared. Ficoll-Paque density gradient centrifugation was used to isolate PBMCs from around 9.1 ml of fresh peripheral blood. Progressor patients were initially diagnosed with Graves' hyperthyroidism and developed ophthalmopathy during follow-up. Total RNA was extracted using Trizol reagent, and RNA quality was assessed on an Agilent 2100 Bioanalyzer.

This clonotype was found many times. Its antigen remains undetermined. Within one base of it there is no much larger clone, and no base qualities were kept. TCR beta CDR3 regions were amplified from RNA transcripts. The first round of RT-PCR for the TCR CDR3 was performed with the HTBI primer set and the Qiagen OneStep RT-PCR kit. A second multiplex PCR round built the libraries, followed by size selection and purification. Paired-end sequencing of the libraries was performed with 100 bp reads on an Illumina HiSeq2000. Per the original workflow: SOAPnuke was used to process the raw data, removing reads that contained adapters or uncalled bases, had a mean Phred below 15, or lacked an exact match to the constant primer or identifier. COPE v1.2.5 was used to merge the high-quality paired reads, and each unique nucleotide sequence was defined as a clonotype. Clonotypes were aligned to IMGT TRBV, TRBD and TRBJ reference segments using MiTCR v1.1. Analysis was restricted to V-J combinations with a frequency above 0.0001, which covered about 99% of repertoires. The TCS score was defined as F50 (clonal expansion) divided by E x V (chaos), with BLOSUM62-based TCRdist calculated between CDR3 peptides within each V-J. Welch's t-statistics and random forest reduced roughly 540 V-J features to fewer than 15, which were used in a naive Bayes classifier (R e1071). TCRdb reprocessing: public reads trimmed at Q25 with fastp, clones called with MiXCR, in-frame beta chains kept. Every distinct CDR3 protein forms one entry, paired with its most common genes and DNA. These V and J calls originate from TCRdb's pipeline instead of the authors' own analysis. For this sample the table gives 550,000 to 850,000 distinct CDR3 sequences, of which about 17% were detected only once. The ten largest clones capture roughly 17% of the sample.

Input material: blood. The V gene is TRBV13 and the J gene is TRBJ2-7; the D assignment is uncertain and may be TRBD1 or TRBD2, with 5 bases supporting each. This receptor was obtained from a woman between 45 and 60 years old with Graves' hyperthyroidism that later progressed to Graves' ophthalmopathy. The CDR3 here reads CASSLRDHYEQYF. The nucleotides read TGTGCCAGCAGCCTCCGGGACCACTACGAGCAGTACTTC.